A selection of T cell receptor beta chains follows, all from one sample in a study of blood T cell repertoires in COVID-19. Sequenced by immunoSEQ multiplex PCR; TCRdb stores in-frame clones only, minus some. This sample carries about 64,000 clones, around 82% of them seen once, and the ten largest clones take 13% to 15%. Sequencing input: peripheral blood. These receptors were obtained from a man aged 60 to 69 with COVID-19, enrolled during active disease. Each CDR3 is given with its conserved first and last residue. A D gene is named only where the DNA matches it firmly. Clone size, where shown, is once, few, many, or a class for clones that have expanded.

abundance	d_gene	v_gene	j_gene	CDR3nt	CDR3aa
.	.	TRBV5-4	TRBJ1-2	TGTGCCAGCAGCGGCAGGGGTGGGGGTAACTATGGCTACACCTTC	CASSGRGGGNYGYTF
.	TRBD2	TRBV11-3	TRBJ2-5	TGTGCCAGCAGCTTAGTCGCGGGAGGGAAGGAGACCCAGTACTTC	CASSLVAGGKETQYF
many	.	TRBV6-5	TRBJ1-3	TGTGCCAGCAGACAGGGTTTTGGAAACACCATATATTTT	CASRQGFGNTIYF
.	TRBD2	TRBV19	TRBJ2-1	TGTGCCAGTAGGCTAGCGGGGGGCAATGAGCAGTTCTTC	CASRLAGGNEQFF
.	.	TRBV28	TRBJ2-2	TGTGCCAGCTGGGGGCGGACCGGGGAGCTGTTTTTT	CASWGRTGELFF
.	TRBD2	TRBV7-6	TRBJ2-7	TGTGCCAGCAGCCCCCTAGATGGGGGGGTGTACGAGCAGTACTTC	CASSPLDGGVYEQYF
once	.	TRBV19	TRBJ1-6	TGTGCCAGTAGTCGCCGCCAGGGGCGCTCACCCCTCCACTTT	CASSRRQGRSPLHF
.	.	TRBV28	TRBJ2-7	TGTGCCAGCAGTCGACTATATGGTACCGAGCAGTACTTC	CASSRLYGTEQYF
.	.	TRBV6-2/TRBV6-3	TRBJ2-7	TGTGCCAGCAGTCGAGCGGACAGTTCCTCCTACGAGCAGTACTTC	CASSRADSSSYEQYF
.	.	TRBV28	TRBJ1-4	TGTGCCAGCAGTTTTTCTCAGGGCGCAACTAATGAAAAACTGTTTTTT	CASSFSQGATNEKLFF
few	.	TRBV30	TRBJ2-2	TGTGCCTGGGCTAGCGCCGGGGAGCTGTTTTTT	CAWASAGELFF
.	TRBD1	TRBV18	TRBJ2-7	TGTGCCAGCTCATTCCGGCAGGGGGACGAGCAGTACTTC	CASSFRQGDEQYF
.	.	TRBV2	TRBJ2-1	TGTGCCAGCATCGGACAGACTTACAATGAGCAGTTCTTC	CASIGQTYNEQFF
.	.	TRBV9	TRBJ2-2	TGTGCCAGCAGCCCTACGTCTGCGTCGGGGGGGGAGCTGTTTTTT	CASSPTSASGGELFF
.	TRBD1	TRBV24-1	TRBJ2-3	TGTGCCACCAGTGAAGGGGCAGGGGGATGGGATACGCAGTATTTT	CATSEGAGGWDTQYF
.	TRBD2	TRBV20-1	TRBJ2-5	TGCAGTGCTAGTGGAGCGGGGGAGACCCAGTACTTC	CSASGAGETQYF
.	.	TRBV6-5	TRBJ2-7	TGTGCCAGCAGGGGCGACGGTTACGAGCAGTACTTC	CASRGDGYEQYF
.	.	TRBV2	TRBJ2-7	TGTGCCAGCAGCAAACTGACTAGCTCCTACGAGCAGTACTTC	CASSKLTSSYEQYF
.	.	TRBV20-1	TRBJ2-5	TGCAGTGCTAGACATGGCGGGACCCAGTACTTC	CSARHGGTQYF
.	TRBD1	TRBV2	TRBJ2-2	TGTGCCAGCAGTGTAGGGGGCGCTTCCGGGGAGCTGTTTTTT	CASSVGGASGELFF
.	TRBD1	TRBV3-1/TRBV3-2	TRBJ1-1	TGTGCCAGCAGCCAAGCAGGGGGAGACACTGAAGCTTTCTTT	CASSQAGGDTEAFF
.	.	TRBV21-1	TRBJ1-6	TGTGCCAGCAGCAAAGTAGCCCGTCTCAGGGGAGAACGATCACCCCTCCACTTT	CASSKVARLRGERSPLHF
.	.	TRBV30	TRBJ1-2	TGTGCCTGGGTCGGGATAGCTAACTATGGCTACACCTTC	CAWVGIANYGYTF
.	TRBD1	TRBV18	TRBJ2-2	TGTGCCAGCTCACCACCGTTTGGGCGACGGACAGGACCCGCGAACACCGGGGAGCTGTTTTTT	CASSPPFGRRTGPANTGELFF
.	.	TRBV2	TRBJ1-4	TGTGCCAGCAGCCGGGAGAGTGGTGATGAAAAACTGTTTTTT	CASSRESGDEKLFF
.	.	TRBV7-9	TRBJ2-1	TGTGCCAGCAGCTTAGTACTTACCTCCTACAATGAGCAGTTCTTC	CASSLVLTSYNEQFF
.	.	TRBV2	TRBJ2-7	TGTGCCAGCAGTGCTTCGTTGACAGTCCACGAGCAGTACTTC	CASSASLTVHEQYF
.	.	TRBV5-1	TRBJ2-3	TGCGCCAGCAGCCCGGACAGCCCGGATACGCAGTATTTT	CASSPDSPDTQYF
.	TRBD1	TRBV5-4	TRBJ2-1	TGTGCCAGCAGCTTGGCCGGGGGACAGGGCTACAATGAGCAGTTCTTC	CASSLAGGQGYNEQFF
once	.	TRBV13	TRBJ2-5	TGTGCCAGCAGCTTAGAGCGACAAGAGACCCAGTACTTC	CASSLERQETQYF
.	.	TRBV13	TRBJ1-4	TGTGCCAGCAGCTTAGGTACAGGCTTAATGGATGAAAAACTGTTTTTT	CASSLGTGLMDEKLFF
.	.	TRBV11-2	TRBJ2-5	TGTGCCAGCAGCTTAGAGACGTCGGCGGTGGAGTACTTC	CASSLETSAVEYF